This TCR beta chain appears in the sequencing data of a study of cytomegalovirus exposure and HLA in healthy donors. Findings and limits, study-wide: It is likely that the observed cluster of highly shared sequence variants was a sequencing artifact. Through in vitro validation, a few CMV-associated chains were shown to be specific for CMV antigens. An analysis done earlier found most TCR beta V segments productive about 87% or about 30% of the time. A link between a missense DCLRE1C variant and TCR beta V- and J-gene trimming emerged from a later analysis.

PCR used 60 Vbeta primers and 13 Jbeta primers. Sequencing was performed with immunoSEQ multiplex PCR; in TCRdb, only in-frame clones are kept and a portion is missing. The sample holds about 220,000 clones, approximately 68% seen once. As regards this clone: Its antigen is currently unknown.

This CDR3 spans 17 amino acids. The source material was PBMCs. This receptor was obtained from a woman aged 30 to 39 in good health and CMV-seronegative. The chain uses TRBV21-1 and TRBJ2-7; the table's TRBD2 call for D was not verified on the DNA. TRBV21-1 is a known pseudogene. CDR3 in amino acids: CASSKEILAGGPYEQYF. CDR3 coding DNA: TGTGCCAGCAGCAAAGAGATCCTAGCGGGAGGCCCCTACGAGCAGTACTTC.